These 15 T cell receptor beta chains were sequenced from one sample in a study of blood T cells in healthy people across ages. Sample-barcoded 5' priming and a J-beta primer mix drove a second PCR of about 6 to 12 cycles. TCRdb redid the calling of the 5' RACE reads with MiXCR, one entry per CDR3 protein. This sample carries 1,100,000 or so distinct CDR3 sequences, around 43% of them seen once, and the ten largest clones take over 15%. The sequencing input was blood. The receptors were sampled from a woman aged 55-70 years in good health.

This chain links TRBV4-2 with TRBJ2-1; TRBD2 matches 7 bases. Germline assignment: CDR1 LGHNA and CDR2 YNFKEQ. V trimming: 3 bases; J trimming: 5 bases; junction bases outside the gene matches: 7. CDR3 length: 15 residues. The CDR3 is CASSQGGVANNEQFF. CDR3 nucleotide sequence: TGTGCCAGCAGCCAGGGGGGGGTTGCCAACAATGAGCAGTTCTTC.

The chain uses TRBV11-2 and TRBJ2-3, with no clear D. CDR1 is SGHAT, CDR2 FQNNGV, per germline. This CDR3 is built from 12 residues. V lost 4 bases and J 8 bases, leaving 10 bases between the germline ends. The CDR3 is CASSSGSATQYF. In DNA, the CDR3 is TGTGCCAGCAGCTCCGGATCTGCTACGCAGTATTTT.

J is TRBJ2-3 and V is TRBV20-1, with 8 bases fitting TRBD2. With 3 bases clipped from V and 10 bases from J, the junction kept 12 bases outside the gene matches. The germline V gene encodes CDR1 DFQATT and CDR2 SNEGSKA (reference sequence). CDR3 length equals 14 residues. This CDR3 reads CSASLSGIFGAQYF. CDR3 in DNA: TGCAGTGCTAGTCTTAGCGGGATCTTTGGCGCGCAGTATTTT.

V usage is TRBV7-3 and J usage is TRBJ2-3; D is unresolved. CDR3 length equals 16 residues. Trimming stripped 2 bases from V and 3 bases from J, with 15 bases between. The V gene's germline CDR1 is SGHTA and CDR2 FQGTGA. This chain's CDR3 is CASSLQSRAPTDTQYF. CDR3 bases: TGTGCCAGCAGCTTACAATCTAGGGCCCCAACAGATACGCAGTATTTT.

V is TRBV11-2 and J is TRBJ1-4; tentative D call: TRBD1 (5 bases). This CDR3 has 16 amino acids. V was clipped by 1 base and J by 5 bases, with 14 bases between them. CDR1 is SGHAT, CDR2 FQNNGV, per germline. In DNA form, the CDR3 reads TGTGCCAGCAGCTTAGTCGGTGGGGCATTGAATGAAAAACTGTTTTTT. It is translated as CASSLVGGALNEKLFF.

Worth noting for this clonotype: A read error may produce the germline difference seen at one junction end. This rearrangement joins TRBV2 to TRBJ2-7; the D call may be TRBD1 or TRBD2 (5 bases each). The CDR3 extends over 15 amino acids. Looked up from germline, CDR1 is SNHLY and CDR2 is FYNNEI. DNA for the CDR3: TGTGCCAGCAGCGAAGGGGACGCCCGCTCCTACGAGCAGTACTTC. Its protein product is CASSEGDARSYEQYF.

There are many counts of this clonotype. The CDR3 is CASSPRGSRDGVGSYNEQFF. The CDR3 coding sequence is TGTGCCAGCAGCCCCCGTGGTAGCCGGGATGGGGTTGGGTCCTACAATGAGCAGTTCTTC. The gene calls are TRBV7-8 and TRBJ2-1; D is possibly TRBD2 (5 bases). Deletions cut 5 bases from V and 1 base from J, with 27 bases between. This CDR3 contains 20 residues. Germline assignment: CDR1 SGHVS and CDR2 FQNEAQ.

V is TRBV9 and J is TRBJ2-7; D ambiguous. Germline V gives CDR1 SGDLS, CDR2 YYNGEE. The CDR3 is made up of 15 amino acids. Between the trimmed V and J ends, which lost 0 bases and 2 bases, there was a span of 12 bases. CDR3 sequence (DNA): TGTGCCAGCAGCGTAGAGGCAGGTGGGGCCTACGAGCAGTACTTC. Translated, it gives CASSVEAGGAYEQYF.

In its sample, this clonotype was seen a few times. This chain uses TRBV27 with TRBJ2-7, with TRBD2 matching over 8 bases. Per the germline V gene, CDR1 is MNHEY and CDR2 is SMNVEV (reference sequence). The CDR3 length is 14 residues. J was trimmed by 4 bases and V by 2 bases; bases with no gene match: 4. CDR3 amino acids: CASSLRSSGYEQYF. The CDR3 DNA reads TGTGCCAGCAGTTTACGGTCTAGCGGGTACGAGCAGTACTTC.

The V and J genes are TRBV27 and TRBJ2-1; TRBD2 matches 11 bases. The CDR3 extends over 16 amino acids. Trimming cost V 5 bases and J 9 bases; bases outside gene matches: 12. Germline-derived CDR1 and CDR2 are MNHEY and SMNVEV (reference sequence). The CDR3: CASSPNSGRARSEQFF. CDR3 DNA sequence: TGTGCCAGCAGTCCTAATAGCGGGAGGGCCCGGAGTGAGCAGTTCTTC.

A note on this clonotype: Relative to the germline gene, one junction end is altered; a read error may explain this. V and J are TRBV12-3 or TRBV12-4 and TRBJ2-6; TRBD2 might be the D (6 bases). This CDR3 contains 16 residues. As DNA, the CDR3 is TGTGCCAGCAAATCCGGCGGAGGGTTCGGGGCCAACGCCCTGACTTTC. Translation: CASKSGGGFGANALTF.

V and J are TRBV7-3 and TRBJ2-3; weak D call: TRBD1 (6 bases). V was shortened by 1 base and J by 1 base, with 15 bases between the two germline ends. The V gene's germline CDR1 is SGHTA and CDR2 FQGTGA. The CDR3 has 17 residues. CDR3 DNA sequence: TGTGCCAGCAGCTTAAGAATACCGGGACATCGCACAGATACGCAGTATTTT. Protein product: CASSLRIPGHRTDTQYF.

As concerns this clonotype: Germline and junction disagree at one end, which may indicate a read error. The genes are TRBV6-1 and TRBJ2-1; TRBD1 agrees at 8 bases. Germline CDR1 reads MNHNS; CDR2 reads SASEGT. CDR3 length equals 15 residues. CDR3 sequence reads: CASSEKSGGRNEQFF. CDR3 coding DNA: TGCGCCAGCAGTGAAAAGTCAGGGGGCAGGAATGAGCAGTTCTTC.

This clonotype came up a few times. The V call is TRBV7-8, the J call TRBJ2-7; D unclear. Between the trimmed V and J ends, which lost 2 bases and 0 bases, there was a span of 17 bases. Germline values: CDR1 SGHVS, CDR2 FQNEAQ. This CDR3 is 17 amino acids long. The CDR3 DNA reads as TGTGCCAGCAGCTTACCTCCCTGGGCGGAAAGCTCCTACGAGCAGTACTTC. The encoded protein is CASSLPPWAESSYEQYF.

With respect to this clonotype: The DNA is left out, because the CDR3 cannot be placed on it with certainty; the CDR3 is given as TCRdb lists it. The CDR3 spells CSASSGQGYEQYF. The rearrangement links TRBV20-1 to TRBJ2-7; the D call of TRBD1 is as the table states it, not checked on the DNA. Per the germline V gene, CDR1 is DFQATT and CDR2 is SNEGSKA (reference sequence). The CDR3 length equals 13 residues, ends included.